The 25 T cell receptor beta chains below come from one sample, sequenced in a study of cytomegalovirus exposure and HLA in healthy donors. Assay used: immunoSEQ multiplex PCR; TCRdb lists only in-frame clones, some missing. The sample lists 150,000 to 200,000 clones, 85% occurring once. The sequencing input was PBMCs. The receptors here all came from a man aged 18 to 30 in good health and CMV-seropositive.

The CDR3 DNA reads TGTGCCAGTAGTATAGCTGGAGAGGGAGAAGCTTTCTTT. Protein product: CASSIAGEGEAFF. The chain employs TRBV19 and TRBJ1-1; D is unresolved. The V gene lost 1 base and the J gene lost 8 bases, with 11 bases spanning the gap. Germline-derived CDR1 and CDR2 are LNHDA and SQIVND (reference sequence). CDR3 length: 13 amino acids.

This clone was seen a few times. V gene TRBV28 combines with J gene TRBJ1-1; 9 nucleotides match TRBD1. Trimming at V came to 4 bases and at J to 7 bases, leaving 7 bases not matched to a gene. CDR3 length: 14 amino acids. The germline gives CDR1 MDHEN, CDR2 SYDVKM. CDR3 nucleotides: TGTGCCAGCAGTTCCACGGGACAGGGCATTGAAGCTTTCTTT. Protein sequence: CASSSTGQGIEAFF. Full variable domain (remainder filled in from reference TRBV28 and TRBJ1-1): DVKVTQSSRYLVKRTGEKVFLECVQDMDHENMFWYRQDPGLGLRLIYFSYDVKMKEKGDIPEGYSVSREKKERFSLILESASTNQTSMYLCASSSTGQGIEAFFGQGTRLTVV.

This clone was seen once. CDR3 sequence reads: CASSLLGGPGLAGGVEQYF. In DNA, the CDR3 is TGTGCCAGCAGCTTATTAGGAGGACCAGGACTAGCGGGGGGGGTTGAGCAGTACTTC. This sequence joins TRBV7-8 and TRBJ2-7; 15 nucleotides agree with TRBD2. CDR1 and CDR2 from the germline V gene are SGHVS and FQNEAQ. Germline trimming cut 2 bases from V and 7 bases from J; bases unmatched to any gene: 15. The CDR3 has 19 residues.

The chain combines TRBV6-6 with TRBJ2-7; the D gene is possibly TRBD1 (6 bases). This CDR3 has 15 amino acids. Germline CDR1 and CDR2: MNHNY and SVGAGI (reference sequence). V dropped 2 bases and J dropped 0 bases, with 11 bases sitting between them. The CDR3 is CASSYGQGSSYEQYF. As DNA, the CDR3 is TGTGCCAGCAGTTACGGTCAGGGGAGCTCCTACGAGCAGTACTTC.

The V gene is TRBV5-1, the J gene TRBJ1-1; the D is unclear. V was pared by 0 bases and J by 3 bases, with 12 bases between. CDR3 length: 15 amino acids. CDR1 is SGHRS, CDR2 YFSETQ, per germline. This CDR3 is CASSLGRAGDTEAFF. CDR3 bases: TGCGCCAGCAGCTTGGGGAGGGCTGGGGACACTGAAGCTTTCTTT.

This clone was picked up a small number of times. This chain connects TRBV9 to TRBJ2-5; TRBD1 matches 7 bases. The CDR3 has 17 amino acids. Germline V lookup: CDR1 SGDLS, CDR2 YYNGEE. V trimming: 2 bases; J trimming: 5 bases; junction bases outside the gene matches: 15. As DNA, the CDR3 is TGTGCCAGCAGCGTTTCTACAGGGGCTCAACCTAGGGAGACCCAGTACTTC. Translation gives CASSVSTGAQPRETQYF.

The rearrangement uses TRBV7-9 and TRBJ2-1; D may be TRBD2 (6 bases). This CDR3 comprises 14 residues. V lost 11 bases to trimming and J lost 8 bases, with 22 bases between them. CDR1 and CDR2 (germline): SEHNR, FQNEAQ (reference sequence). CDR3 amino acids: CAGTLRDSLDEQFF. CDR3 nucleotide sequence: TGTGCCGGAACCCTCCGGGACTCCCTCGATGAGCAGTTCTTC. The full variable domain, its missing parts supplied by reference TRBV7-9 and TRBJ2-1, is DTGVSQNPRHKITKRGQNVTFRCDPISEHNRLYWYRQTLGQGPEFLTYFQNEAQLEKSRLLSDRFSAERPKGSFSTLEIQRTEQGDSAMYLCAGTLRDSLDEQFFGPGTRLTVL.

The chain combines TRBV30 with TRBJ2-3, with D possibly matching TRBD2 (5 bases). Looked up from germline, CDR1 is GTSNPN and CDR2 is SVGIG (reference sequence). The CDR3 is made up of 12 amino acids. Trimming took 3 bases from V and 5 from J, leaving 9 bases between them. CDR3 amino acids: CAWSLLVDTQYF. CDR3 DNA sequence: TGTGCCTGGAGCCTACTAGTAGATACGCAGTATTTT.

The chain carries TRBV28 and TRBJ2-6; D unclear. V lost 4 bases and J lost 0, with 10 bases in between. The CDR3 contains 16 residues. Germline assignment: CDR1 MDHEN and CDR2 SYDVKM. The CDR3 DNA sequence: TGTGCCAGCAGTTCGACGGGTAGCTCTGGGGCCAACGTCCTGACTTTC. Translation gives CASSSTGSSGANVLTF. Combining the CDR3 with reference TRBV28 and TRBJ2-6 gives the whole variable domain DVKVTQSSRYLVKRTGEKVFLECVQDMDHENMFWYRQDPGLGLRLIYFSYDVKMKEKGDIPEGYSVSREKKERFSLILESASTNQTSMYLCASSSTGSSGANVLTFGAGSRLTVL.

The V gene is TRBV19, the J gene TRBJ2-7, with a tentative D call TRBD1 (7 bases). Germline V gives CDR1 LNHDA, CDR2 SQIVND (reference sequence). CDR3 length: 14 amino acids. Trimming removed 1 base from V and 7 bases from J, with 14 bases in between. CDR3 loop: CASSIVEGAKEQYF. CDR3 bases: TGTGCCAGTAGTATAGTGGAGGGGGCAAAGGAGCAGTACTTC.

V is TRBV19 and J is TRBJ2-1, with a tentative D call TRBD1 (6 bases). V was cut by 3 bases and J by 0 bases, with 12 bases left in between. This CDR3 comprises 16 residues. Germline V CDR1 and CDR2: LNHDA, SQIVND (reference sequence). This CDR3 reads CASSISGQASYNEQFF. The CDR3 nucleotides are TGTGCCAGTAGTATTTCGGGACAAGCCTCCTACAATGAGCAGTTCTTC.

The DNA of the CDR3 is TGTGCCAGCAGTTCTAACAGCCTTTGGGGGCTTTTGAATGAGCAGTTCTTC. Translation gives CASSSNSLWGLLNEQFF. This chain connects TRBV28 to TRBJ2-1; D possibly corresponds to TRBD1 (6 bases). With 4 bases removed from V and 7 bases from J, the gap between germline ends came to 23 bases. CDR1 is MDHEN, CDR2 SYDVKM, per germline. This CDR3 spans 17 amino acids.

The chain has TRBV5-1 and TRBJ2-3, with 9 bases fitting TRBD2. J gave up 0 bases and V 5 bases, and 4 bases lay outside the gene matches. Germline CDR1 reads SGHRS; CDR2 reads YFSETQ. The CDR3 sequence is 15 residues long. CDR3 nucleotides: TGCGCCAGCAGTAAGGCGGGGGGGAGCACAGATACGCAGTATTTT. It is translated as CASSKAGGSTDTQYF.

The chain carries TRBV2 and TRBJ2-5; TRBD1 agrees at 8 bases. The CDR3 is 15 residues long. J lost 2 bases, V lost 4 bases, and 6 bases had no gene match. Germline CDR1 is SNHLY and CDR2 is FYNNEI. The CDR3 sequence: CASSGDRWSQETQYF. The CDR3 DNA sequence: TGTGCCAGCAGTGGGGACAGGTGGTCGCAAGAGACCCAGTACTTC.

The chain combines TRBV10-1 with TRBJ2-1; 12 nucleotides agree with TRBD1. The CDR3 loop spans 14 amino acids. Germline V gene sequence: CDR1 WNHNN, CDR2 SYGVQD (reference sequence). The V gene end was trimmed by 10 bases and the J gene end by 6 bases; junction bases not matched to a gene: 7. CDR3 sequence reads: CATPGTGGLNEQFF. CDR3 DNA: TGCGCCACCCCCGGGACAGGGGGCCTCAATGAGCAGTTCTTC.

The V gene is TRBV30, the J gene TRBJ2-7; 8 nucleotides agree with TRBD1. The V and J ends lost 4 bases and 4 bases, in that order; junction bases with no gene match: 3. CDR1 is GTSNPN and CDR2 is SVGIG in the germline V gene (reference sequence). The CDR3 is 12 residues long. The CDR3 sequence: CAWTGGGYEQYF. CDR3 DNA: TGTGCCTGGACAGGGGGCGGGTACGAGCAGTACTTC.

This chain uses TRBV10-3 with TRBJ1-2; 8 bases line up with TRBD1. Trimming removed 6 bases from V and 6 bases from J; junction bases left unmatched: 3. CDR1 ENHRY and CDR2 SYGVKD come from the germline V gene. CDR3 length: 12 amino acids. The CDR3 sequence: CAIRGQDDGYTF. CDR3 bases: TGTGCCATCAGGGGACAGGACGATGGCTACACCTTC.

The genes are TRBV27 and TRBJ2-7; tentatively, D is TRBD1 (6 bases). CDR3 length: 13 residues. The V gene lost 8 bases and the J gene lost 5 bases, with 16 bases spanning the gap. Germline values: CDR1 MNHEY, CDR2 SMNVEV (reference sequence). The DNA of the CDR3 is TGTGCCAGCGGATTAAACAGGGCCCACGAGCAGTACTTC. This sequence encodes CASGLNRAHEQYF.

J is TRBJ1-2 and V is TRBV6-5; perhaps TRBD1 as D (6 bases). This CDR3 is built from 15 residues. Germline V gene sequence: CDR1 MNHEY, CDR2 SVGAGI. The CDR3 region has the DNA TGTGCTACCCGTGAACGGGGGGCTACCACCTATGGCTACACCTTC. Amino acid sequence: CATRERGATTYGYTF.

V and J are TRBV10-3 and TRBJ2-5, with 10 bases identical to TRBD1. Germline values: CDR1 ENHRY, CDR2 SYGVKD. CDR3 length: 15 amino acids. Losses at the gene ends were 5 bases for V and 4 bases for J; bases not matched to a gene: 7. The CDR3 reads CAISPGTGEGETQYF. The CDR3 DNA follows: TGTGCCATCAGTCCTGGGACAGGGGAAGGAGAGACCCAGTACTTC.

This clone was found once. Here the CDR3 reads CASSRTGSEQYF. CDR3 sequence (DNA): TGTGCCAGCTCCCGTACAGGGTCCGAGCAGTACTTC. The chain joins TRBV9 to TRBJ2-7; TRBD1 is a possible D gene (6 bases). CDR1 is SGDLS and CDR2 is YYNGEE in the germline V gene. Trimming removed 7 bases at V and 6 bases at J, with 14 bases between. This CDR3 contains 12 residues.

This clone was recorded only once. V usage is TRBV7-9 and J usage is TRBJ1-3; D may be TRBD1 (5 bases). Trimming shortened V by 1 base and J by 2 bases, and 9 bases separated the two germline ends. The CDR3 totals 15 residues. Germline V CDR1 and CDR2: SEHNR, FQNEAQ (reference sequence). The DNA for the CDR3 is TGTGCCAGCAGCTTAGTAGGGGTAGCTGGAAACACCATATATTTT. Its protein is CASSLVGVAGNTIYF.

The chain recombines TRBV7-9 with TRBJ1-1; the match to TRBD1 covers 8 bases. Looked up from germline, CDR1 is SEHNR and CDR2 is FQNEAQ (reference sequence). The trim removed 5 bases at V and 4 bases at J, leaving 6 bases unmatched. This CDR3 has 14 amino acids. This CDR3 is CASSLTGGGTEAFF. As DNA, the CDR3 is TGTGCCAGCAGCCTAACAGGGGGAGGCACTGAAGCTTTCTTT.

The chain is built from TRBV4-2 and TRBJ1-2; 12 bases align to TRBD1. The germline CDR1 and CDR2 sequences are LGHNA and YNFKEQ. CDR3 length: 16 residues. J lost 4 bases, V lost 5 bases, and 8 bases had no gene match. The CDR3 sequence: CASSSGTGGFSYGYTF. The CDR3 bases are TGTGCCAGCAGCTCCGGGACAGGGGGCTTTAGCTATGGCTACACCTTC.

This sequence joins TRBV20-1 and TRBJ2-7; 9 bases are a match to TRBD1. There are 10 residues in the CDR3. The germline V gene has CDR1 DFQATT and CDR2 SNEGSKA (reference sequence). The V gene end was trimmed by 6 bases and the J gene end by 9 bases; junction bases not matched to a gene: 3. CDR3 coding DNA: TGCAGTGCGGGACAGGGTTGGCAGTACTTC. Translating gives CSAGQGWQYF.